Listed here are 25 T cell receptor beta chains from one sample, sequenced in a study of blood T cells in healthy people across ages. PCR was performed a second time for about 6 to 11 cycles using a sample-barcoded 5' primer and a J-beta primer mix. TCRdb ran MiXCR on the 5' RACE reads and lists one entry per CDR3 protein. The sample has about 1.4 million distinct CDR3 sequences; around 59% are singletons. The sample comprised blood. The receptors here all came from a man between 18 and 35 years old in good health.

The chain employs TRBV4-3 and TRBJ2-3; D uncertain. CDR1 and CDR2 (germline): LGHNA, YSLEER. Trimming shortened V by 2 bases and J by 2 bases, and 8 bases separated the two germline ends. There are 14 residues in the CDR3. This CDR3 reads CASSQILNTDTQYF. CDR3 DNA: TGCGCCAGCAGCCAAATTTTAAACACAGATACGCAGTATTTT.

The V and J genes are TRBV5-6 and TRBJ1-1; a possible D gene is TRBD1 (6 bases). This CDR3 has 13 residues. Trimming cost V 4 bases and J 5 bases, with 12 bases left between them. Germline CDR1 SGHDT, CDR2 YYEEEE. The CDR3 region has the DNA TGTGCCAGCAGCACGCCGGGACAAACTGAAGCTTTCTTT. It translates to CASSTPGQTEAFF. The variable domain in full, with the rest retrieved from reference TRBV5-6 and TRBJ1-1, is DAGVTQSPTHLIKTRGQQVTLRCSPKSGHDTVSWYQQALGQGPQFIFQYYEEEERQRGNFPDRFSGHQFPNYSSELNVNALLLGDSALYLCASSTPGQTEAFFGQGTRLTVV.

This clonotype was observed a handful of times. The chain joins TRBV29-1 to TRBJ2-5, with no clear D. CDR3 length: 12 residues. Trimming cost V 2 bases and J 4 bases, with 8 bases left between them. Germline lookup yields CDR1 SQVTM and CDR2 ANQGSEA. CDR3 DNA: TGCAGCGTTGAAAGGGCCTCAGAGACCCAGTACTTC. Its protein product is CSVERASETQYF.

This clonotype was observed a few times. The V and J genes are TRBV29-1 and TRBJ1-2; TRBD1 might be the D (6 bases). The CDR3 length is 13 residues. Germline lookup yields CDR1 SQVTM and CDR2 ANQGSEA. V was cut by 2 bases and J by 2 bases, with 9 bases left in between. The CDR3 DNA reads TGCAGCGTTGAACCCACAGGGAACTATGGCTACACCTTC. Amino acids: CSVEPTGNYGYTF. Supplemented by reference TRBV29-1 and TRBJ1-2, the full variable domain reads SAVISQKPSRDICQRGTSLTIQCQVDSQVTMMFWYRQQPGQSLTLIATANQGSEATYESGFVIDKFPISRPNLTFSTLTVSNMSPEDSSIYLCSVEPTGNYGYTFGSGTRLTVV.

The chain uses TRBV7-6 and TRBJ1-2; D is possibly TRBD1 (5 bases). V was pared by 1 base and J by 4 bases, with 13 bases between. CDR1 is SGHVS and CDR2 is FNYEAQ in the germline V gene. The CDR3 is 15 residues long. CDR3 nucleotide sequence: TGTGCCAGCAGCTTAGGGGGGAGATCCCTCTATGGCTACACCTTC. Encoded protein: CASSLGGRSLYGYTF. Supplemented by reference TRBV7-6 and TRBJ1-2, the full variable domain reads GAGVSQSPRYKVTKRGQDVALRCDPISGHVSLYWYRQALGQGPEFLTYFNYEAQQDKSGLPNDRFSAERPEGSISTLTIQRTEQRDSAMYRCASSLGGRSLYGYTFGSGTRLTVV.

This sequence joins TRBV28 and TRBJ2-5; D not resolved. The germline V gene has CDR1 MDHEN and CDR2 SYDVKM. This CDR3 is 13 amino acids long. V was trimmed by 11 bases and J by 2 bases, leaving 15 bases between them. The CDR3 sequence: CAGGRKFQETQYF. CDR3 coding DNA: TGTGCCGGTGGGCGGAAATTTCAAGAGACCCAGTACTTC.

V usage is TRBV4-1 and J usage is TRBJ2-6; D gene unclear. V lost 1 base to trimming and J lost 0 bases, with 10 bases between them. The CDR3 has 17 residues. Germline V lookup: CDR1 MGHRA, CDR2 YSYEKL. The CDR3 coding sequence is TGCGCCAGCAGCCAAGGGGCTGGGCGCTCTGGGGCCAACGTCCTGACTTTC. Translating gives CASSQGAGRSGANVLTF.

This clonotype showed up many times. The rearrangement joins TRBV12-3 or TRBV12-4 to TRBJ2-2; unclear D gene. This CDR3 has 15 residues. The V gene lost 2 bases and the J gene lost 7 bases, with 14 bases spanning the gap. This CDR3 reads CASSLNRGSGGELFF. In DNA, the CDR3 is TGTGCCAGCAGTTTAAATAGAGGATCGGGCGGGGAGCTGTTTTTT.

The chain has TRBV6-6 and TRBJ2-5, with D perhaps matching TRBD1 (5 bases). The last part of the DNA fits TRBJ2-7 better; the J call may be wrong. The CDR3 spans 15 residues. Germline-derived CDR1 and CDR2 are MNHNY and SVGAGI (reference sequence). In DNA form, the CDR3 reads TGTGCCAGCAGTTACTCGCCCAGGGAAAGGGGCGAGCAGTACTTC. This codes for CASSYSPRERGEQYF.

The chain carries TRBV27 and TRBJ2-5, with D possibly being TRBD1 or TRBD2 (5 bases each). V lost 6 bases, J lost 4 bases, and 18 bases lay in between. The CDR3 is 15 residues long. The germline V gene has CDR1 MNHEY and CDR2 SMNVEV (reference sequence). The CDR3 DNA follows: TGTGCCAGCAGCCCCGGGGCGATTGGCATAGAGACCCAGTACTTC. This sequence encodes CASSPGAIGIETQYF.

The chain has TRBV29-1 and TRBJ1-4; 9 nucleotides align to TRBD1. V shed 1 base, J shed 10 bases, and the junction held 7 bases outside the gene matches. There are 14 residues in the CDR3. Germline lookup yields CDR1 SQVTM and CDR2 ANQGSEA. CDR3 coding DNA: TGCAGCGTTGAAGGCGACAGGGGGAGTGGAAAACTGTTTTTT. Its protein product is CSVEGDRGSGKLFF.

This clonotype was recorded a few times. Written as DNA, the CDR3 is TGCAGTGCTCACCGAACAGGGGGCGACTACACTCAGTACTTC. It encodes CSAHRTGGDYTQYF. The chain couples TRBV20-1 to TRBJ2-4, with 9 bases matching TRBD1. The V gene end was trimmed by 5 bases and the J gene end by 12 bases; junction bases not matched to a gene: 14. The CDR3 totals 14 residues. CDR1 and CDR2 from the germline V gene are DFQATT and SNEGSKA (reference sequence).

The chain combines TRBV27 with TRBJ1-2; D may be TRBD1 (5 bases). The CDR3 extends over 14 amino acids. Per germline, CDR1 MNHEY and CDR2 SMNVEV (reference sequence). V lost 2 bases to trimming and J lost 4 bases, with 11 bases between them. CDR3 in amino acids: CASSLGHTGYGYTF. CDR3 DNA sequence: TGTGCCAGCAGTTTAGGACACACCGGCTATGGCTACACCTTC.

The chain uses TRBV14 and TRBJ2-1; D uncertain. Between the trimmed V and J ends, which lost 7 bases and 0 bases, there was a span of 13 bases. The V gene's germline CDR1 is SGHDN and CDR2 FVKESK. The CDR3 is 15 amino acids. The chain's CDR3 is CASTAGYGSYNEQFF. For the CDR3, the DNA is TGTGCCAGCACCGCCGGCTATGGCTCCTACAATGAGCAGTTCTTC.

This chain uses TRBV27 with TRBJ1-1; 11 bases agree with TRBD1. The CDR3 loop spans 15 amino acids. CDR1 and CDR2 from the germline V gene are MNHEY and SMNVEV (reference sequence). The J segment lost 3 bases and the V segment lost 7 bases, leaving 7 bases of the junction unmatched. CDR3 protein: CASTIGQGADTEAFF. DNA for the CDR3: TGTGCCAGCACTATAGGACAGGGGGCCGACACTGAAGCTTTCTTT.

The chain links TRBV30 to TRBJ2-6, with D unresolved. Germline V gives CDR1 GTSNPN, CDR2 SVGIG (reference sequence). The CDR3 spans 14 residues. V lost 0 bases, J lost 3 bases, and 6 bases lay in between. In nucleotides, the CDR3 is TGTGCCTGGAGTGTAACCAATGGGGCCAACGTCCTGACTTTC. It is translated as CAWSVTNGANVLTF.

The rearrangement links TRBV2 to TRBJ1-5; weak D call: TRBD1 (5 bases). The CDR3 covers 13 residues. Germline CDR1 reads SNHLY; CDR2 reads FYNNEI. V lost 3 bases and J 6 bases, leaving 9 bases between the germline ends. The CDR3 DNA sequence: TGTGCCAGCAGTGACAGGGTGTTTCAGCCCCAGCATTTT. Its protein product is CASSDRVFQPQHF.

The chain has TRBV28 and TRBJ2-1, with 7 bases fitting TRBD1. With V trimmed by 7 bases and J by 5 bases, 8 bases remained unmatched. CDR1 and CDR2 from the germline V gene are MDHEN and SYDVKM. The CDR3 is made up of 14 amino acids. The CDR3 loop is CASIDRDGHNEQFF. The CDR3 DNA reads TGTGCCAGCATCGACAGGGACGGTCACAATGAGCAGTTCTTC. Together with reference TRBV28 and TRBJ2-1, the CDR3 gives the full variable domain: DVKVTQSSRYLVKRTGEKVFLECVQDMDHENMFWYRQDPGLGLRLIYFSYDVKMKEKGDIPEGYSVSREKKERFSLILESASTNQTSMYLCASIDRDGHNEQFFGPGTRLTVL.

This clonotype was seen a few times. The rearrangement uses TRBV12-3 or TRBV12-4 and TRBJ2-3; 12 positions agree with TRBD1. V shed 2 bases and J 5 bases; nucleotides not matched to a gene: 17. The CDR3 covers 20 residues. CDR3 residues: CASSLRRGGSGTGGIDTQYF. Here the CDR3 DNA reads TGTGCCAGCAGTTTACGCCGCGGGGGATCCGGGACAGGGGGCATAGATACGCAGTATTTT.

The chain joins TRBV19 to TRBJ2-1, with TRBD1 identical over 7 bases. The length of the CDR3 is 15 residues. The junction had 4 bases not matched to a gene; V was cut back by 5 bases and J by 0 bases. Germline-derived CDR1 and CDR2 are LNHDA and SQIVND (reference sequence). The CDR3 reads CASSLDRASYNEQFF. The CDR3 DNA is TGTGCCAGTAGTCTCGACAGGGCCTCCTACAATGAGCAGTTCTTC. The full variable domain, with the rest looked up from reference TRBV19 and TRBJ2-1, is DGGITQSPKYLFRKEGQNVTLSCEQNLNHDAMYWYRQDPGQGLRLIYYSQIVNDFQKGDIAEGYSVSREKKESFPLTVTSAQKNPTAFYLCASSLDRASYNEQFFGPGTRLTVL.

The rearrangement uses TRBV20-1 and TRBJ2-5, with D perhaps matching TRBD1 (5 bases). The DNA end is a closer match to TRBJ2-7, so the J assignment may be wrong. CDR3 size: 13 residues. CDR1 is DFQATT and CDR2 is SNEGSKA in the germline V gene (reference sequence). CDR3 DNA sequence: TGCAGCGCTGGTCAGGACACCGGATACGAGCAGTACTTC. It codes for CSAGQDTGYEQYF.

The genes are TRBV10-1 and TRBJ2-1; 7 bases map to TRBD2. Unmatched junction bases numbered 7, after V lost 0 bases and J lost 2 bases. CDR3 length: 17 amino acids. Germline values: CDR1 WNHNN, CDR2 SYGVQD (reference sequence). The CDR3, as DNA: TGCGCCAGCAGTGAGTCAGCGGGATCCACCCCCTACAATGAGCAGTTCTTC. Residues: CASSESAGSTPYNEQFF.

The CDR3 reads CSVRGANYGYTF. The DNA for the CDR3 is TGCAGCGTTAGAGGAGCTAACTATGGCTACACCTTC. The chain links TRBV29-1 to TRBJ1-2, with unresolved D. The CDR3 consists of 12 residues. Germline lookup yields CDR1 SQVTM and CDR2 ANQGSEA. Between the trimmed V and J ends, which lost 5 bases and 0 bases, there was a span of 7 bases.

The V call is TRBV12-3 or TRBV12-4, the J call TRBJ2-2; 11 bases line up with TRBD2. The V and J ends lost 5 bases and 9 bases, in that order; junction bases with no gene match: 11. The CDR3 sequence is 16 residues long. The CDR3 sequence: CASSTTSGGLKRELFF. The CDR3 region has the DNA TGTGCCAGCAGTACAACTAGCGGGGGCTTAAAGCGGGAGCTGTTTTTT.

This chain connects TRBV5-1 to TRBJ2-3; 10 positions agree with TRBD2. V dropped 3 bases and J dropped 2; count of bases not matched to a gene: 9. Germline values: CDR1 SGHRS, CDR2 YFSETQ. The CDR3 totals 17 residues. Written as DNA, the CDR3 is TGCGCCAGCAGCTACCGACTTCTAGCGGGAGTCACAGATACGCAGTATTTT. Amino acid sequence: CASSYRLLAGVTDTQYF.